What follows are 4 T cell receptor beta chains derived from one specimen sequenced in a study of shared clonotypes between healthy human individuals. Profiled with immunoSEQ multiplex PCR; TCRdb holds only in-frame clones, not every one. The profile covers approximately 2.5 million clones, with just over 90% appearing a single time and around 0.14% taken by the ten largest. What was sequenced was naive CD4+ T cells sorted from blood. Subset denoted: CD45RA+ positively selected. Source of these receptors: a man between 18 and 29 years old in good health.

The chain uses TRBV2 and TRBJ1-5; D is unclear. This CDR3 contains 14 residues. With 6 bases removed from V and 0 bases from J, the gap between germline ends came to 9 bases. The germline CDR1 and CDR2 sequences are SNHLY and FYNNEI. The CDR3 nucleotides are TGTGCCAGCAGGTTGGATTATAGCAATCAGCCCCAGCATTTT. Its protein product is CASRLDYSNQPQHF.

The J gene is TRBJ2-4, the V gene TRBV7-9; D is tentatively TRBD1 or TRBD2 (6 bases each). The CDR3 has 15 residues. Germline V CDR1 and CDR2: SEHNR, FQNEAQ (reference sequence). The V end lost 5 bases, the J end lost 5 bases, and 16 bases lay between the germline ends. CDR3: CASSPIQGGENIQYF. The CDR3 DNA reads TGTGCCAGCAGCCCGATACAGGGAGGAGAAAACATTCAGTACTTC.

This clone was detected once. V is TRBV2 and J is TRBJ1-1, with 7 bases identical to TRBD1. The V gene end was trimmed by 4 bases and the J gene end by 2 bases; junction bases not matched to a gene: 7. The CDR3 has 15 residues. Per the germline V gene, CDR1 is SNHLY and CDR2 is FYNNEI. Here the CDR3 DNA reads TGTGCCAGCAGTGCAACAGGGGTTGGTAACACTGAAGCTTTCTTT. This gives the protein CASSATGVGNTEAFF.

The gene calls are TRBV5-1 and TRBJ1-4; TRBD1 aligns across 8 bases. The CDR3 extends over 15 amino acids. CDR1 is SGHRS, CDR2 YFSETQ, per germline. Losses at the gene ends were 5 bases for V and 6 bases for J; bases not matched to a gene: 9. Here the CDR3 DNA reads TGCGCCAGCAGGTACCACAAGACAGGGGATGAAAAACTGTTTTTT. It yields the protein CASRYHKTGDEKLFF.